These T cell receptor beta chains were read from a single sample in a study of cytomegalovirus exposure and HLA in healthy donors. The data were produced by immunoSEQ multiplex PCR, yet TCRdb's version contains in-frame clones alone and is incomplete. The data show roughly 160,000 clones, roughly 78% seen once. Sequenced input: PBMCs. The receptors originated from a man aged 35-49 years in good health and CMV-seronegative. Both conserved end residues are part of each CDR3.

CDR3aa,j_gene,v_gene
CASRSGVGGYGYTF,TRBJ1-2,TRBV7-9
CASRRQVGETQYF,TRBJ2-5,TRBV5-1
CASSSQGGGAGYTF,TRBJ1-2,TRBV6-5
CASSYPTPGKYEQYF,TRBJ2-7,TRBV28
CASRDRDSPLHF,TRBJ1-6,TRBV6-1
CASSPLGTSNTYEQYF,TRBJ2-7,TRBV5-1
CASSPLTSGSDTQYF,TRBJ2-3,TRBV27
CASSPLLGGGDYGYTF,TRBJ1-2,TRBV27
CASSPGISGNTIYF,TRBJ1-3,TRBV18
CAISEDYSGANGLTF,TRBJ2-6,TRBV10-3
CSVGPLGKKDEQFF,TRBJ2-1,TRBV29-1
CASSHRQGLEQFF,TRBJ2-1,TRBV6-5
CSVWSDSSNEQFF,TRBJ2-1,TRBV29-1
CASSLAPSGANVLTF,TRBJ2-6,TRBV7-6
CSAQGAGEIRGQFF,TRBJ2-1,TRBV29-1
CASSPQGGIAYGYTF,TRBJ1-2,TRBV5-6
CASREKTSGRFSYEQYF,TRBJ2-7,TRBV6-1
CASSTPGQAQPQHF,TRBJ1-5,TRBV28
CASRVLGGGNEQFF,TRBJ2-1,TRBV11-2
CASSVGQEAQPQHF,TRBJ1-5,TRBV9
CASNFGRGFDTQYF,TRBJ2-3,TRBV27
CATSRLGTPEQFF,TRBJ2-1,TRBV15
CASSFGTGNRDTEAFF,TRBJ1-1,TRBV7-9
CASSQGVGLRGEQFF,TRBJ2-1,TRBV11-3
CASSVVGSGFTDTQYF,TRBJ2-3,TRBV9
CASSKQGFEAFF,TRBJ1-1,TRBV7-9
CASSLPGREFKNIQYF,TRBJ2-4,TRBV2
CASSVAPSNTGELFF,TRBJ2-2,TRBV6-1
CASSLRSGGDSGNTIYF,TRBJ1-3,TRBV18
CASSYTEGVINEQFF,TRBJ2-1,TRBV6-5
CATRPGNSNQPQHF,TRBJ1-5,TRBV6-5
CASSLDGGELFF,TRBJ2-2,TRBV7-2
CASSGASNQPQHF,TRBJ1-5,TRBV28
CASSQDVPGSPQGEQYF,TRBJ2-7,TRBV14
CASSTFGGNTGELFF,TRBJ2-2,TRBV5-1